The rows below give T cell receptor beta chains drawn from one sample of a study of CD8+CD57+ T cells in acquired aplastic anemia. TCRdb re-called the reads through MiXCR, storing one row per CDR3 protein. The sample has approximately 250,000 distinct CDR3 sequences, roughly 82% seen once; the top ten hold roughly two fifths. The sequencing input was sorted CD4+, CD8+, or CD8+CD57+ T cells (not recorded which) from PBMCs. The receptors here all came from a human donor with aplastic anemia. CDR3s include the opening cysteine and the closing phenylalanine or tryptophan. The D gene is left open where the match is weak. Size tells how often a clone was seen (once, few, many) or the class of an expanded clone, and some rows leave it out.

>NA|TRBJ1-6|NA|TRBV7-9
CASSFQRSGGPLQF
TGTGCCAGCAGCTTTCAAAGAAGCGGGGGGCCCCTCCAGTTT
>NA|TRBJ1-3|NA|TRBV9
CASSVAAYDSGNTIYF
TGTGCCAGCAGCGTAGCGGCCTATGACTCTGGAAACACCATATATTTT
>NA|TRBJ2-3|NA|TRBV5-5
CASSLLEQSTDTQYF
TGTGCCAGCAGCTTGTTAGAACAGAGCACAGATACGCAGTATTTT
>NA|TRBJ2-7|NA|TRBV7-2
CASSLAGAGPFSYEQYF
TGTGCCAGCAGCTTAGCCGGAGCAGGGCCCTTTTCCTACGAGCAGTACTTC
>NA|TRBJ2-1|NA|TRBV7-8
CASSLGGGADHGYQFF
TGTGCCAGCAGCTTGGGGGGCGGCGCCGACCATGGCTACCAGTTCTTC
>NA|TRBJ2-1|NA|TRBV24-1
CATSAGDIEELFF
TGTGCCACCAGTGCTGGGGACATCGAGGAGCTGTTCTTT
>NA|TRBJ2-3|TRBD2|TRBV7-3
CASSSGATAAQHF
TGTGCCAGCTCAAGCGGGGCCACCGCCGCTCAACACTTT
>NA|TRBJ2-3|TRBD2|TRBV7-3
CASSSSGTCEETQF
TGTGCCAGCAGTTCTAGCGGGACTTGCGAAGAGACCCAGTTT
>NA|TRBJ2-4|NA|TRBV7-3
CASSTAQDWRAF
TGTGCCAGCAGCACGGCACAGGATTGGCGAGCATTC
>once|TRBJ1-1|NA|TRBV7-2
CASSLERRGNTQDFF
TGTGCCAGCAGCTTAGAGCGGAGAGGGAACACGCAGGATTTCTTT
>NA|TRBJ1-6|TRBD1|TRBV7-9
CASSLGQGQSPLHF
TGTGCCAGCAGCTTAGGACAGGGACAGTCACCCCTCCACTTT
>NA|TRBJ2-7|NA|TRBV7-8
CASSLAGARAYEQYF
TGTGCCAGCAGCTTAGCGGGAGCTCGCGCTTACGAGCAGTACTTC
>NA|TRBJ1-6|NA|TRBV5-4
CASSLGGGGDSPLHF
TGTGCCAGCAGCTTGGGAGGGGGTGGTGATTCACCCCTCCACTTT
>once|TRBJ1-6|NA|TRBV9
CASSASGVGANVHF
TGTGCCAGCAGCGCGTCAGGGGTAGGGGCCAACGTCCACTTT
>NA|TRBJ2-3|NA|TRBV7-9
CASSLAPGDQTLYF
TGTGCCAGCAGCTTAGCACCAGGGGACCAGACTCTGTATTTT
>NA|TRBJ2-3|NA|TRBV9
CASSRQGNTDTQYF
TGTGCCAGCTCGCGCCAGGGAAACACAGATACGCAGTATTTT
>NA|TRBJ1-4|NA|TRBV20-1
CSADAQDKEDEKLFF
TGCAGTGCTGACGCCCAAGACAAGGAGGATGAAAAACTGTTTTTT